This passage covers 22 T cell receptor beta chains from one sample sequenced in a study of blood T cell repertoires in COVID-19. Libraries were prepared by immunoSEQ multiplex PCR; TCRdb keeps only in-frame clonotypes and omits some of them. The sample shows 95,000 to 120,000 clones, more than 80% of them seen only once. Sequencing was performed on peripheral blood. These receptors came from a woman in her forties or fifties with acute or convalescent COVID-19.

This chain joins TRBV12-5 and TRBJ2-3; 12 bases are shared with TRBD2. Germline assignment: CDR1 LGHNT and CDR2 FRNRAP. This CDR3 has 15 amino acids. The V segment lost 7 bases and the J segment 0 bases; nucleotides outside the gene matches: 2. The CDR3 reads CASVTSGGSTDTQYF. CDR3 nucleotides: TGTGCTAGTGTTACTAGCGGGGGGAGCACAGATACGCAGTATTTT. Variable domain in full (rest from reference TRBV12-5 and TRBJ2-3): DARVTQTPRHKVTEMGQEVTMRCQPILGHNTVFWYRQTMMQGLELLAYFRNRAPLDDSGMPKDRFSAEMPDATLATLKIQPSEPRDSAVYFCASVTSGGSTDTQYFGPGTRLTVL.

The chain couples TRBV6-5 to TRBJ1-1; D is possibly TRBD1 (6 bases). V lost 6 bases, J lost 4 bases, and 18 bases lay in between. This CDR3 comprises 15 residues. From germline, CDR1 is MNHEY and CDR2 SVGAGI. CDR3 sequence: CASRERQVSGTEAFF. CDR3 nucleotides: TGTGCCAGCAGGGAGAGACAGGTCAGCGGCACTGAAGCTTTCTTT.

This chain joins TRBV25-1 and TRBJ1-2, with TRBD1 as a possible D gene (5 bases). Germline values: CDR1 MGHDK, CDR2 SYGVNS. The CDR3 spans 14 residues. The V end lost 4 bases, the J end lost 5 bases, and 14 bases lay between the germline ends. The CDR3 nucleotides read TGTGCCAGCAGTGGACAAAGGGGACTTTATGGCTACACCTTC. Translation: CASSGQRGLYGYTF.

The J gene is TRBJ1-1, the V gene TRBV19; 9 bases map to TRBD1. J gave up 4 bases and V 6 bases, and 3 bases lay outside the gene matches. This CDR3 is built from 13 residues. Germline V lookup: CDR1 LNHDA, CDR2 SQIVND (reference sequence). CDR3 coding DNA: TGTGCCAGTAGCCAACAGGGGGCCACTGAAGCTTTCTTT. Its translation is CASSQQGATEAFF.

The CDR3 DNA reads as TGTGCTAGTGGACAGGGTACCGGCTACACCTTC. As protein: CASGQGTGYTF. The chain is built from TRBV12-5 and TRBJ1-2; a possible D gene is TRBD1 (6 bases). The CDR3 has 11 amino acids. V lost 6 bases and J lost 8, with 10 bases in between. The V gene's germline CDR1 is LGHNT and CDR2 FRNRAP.

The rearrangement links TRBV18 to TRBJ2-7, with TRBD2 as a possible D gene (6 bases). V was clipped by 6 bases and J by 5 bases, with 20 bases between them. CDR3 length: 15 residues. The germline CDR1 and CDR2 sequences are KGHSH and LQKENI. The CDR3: CASSPPGVPLNEQYF. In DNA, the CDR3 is TGTGCCAGCTCCCCTCCGGGAGTTCCCCTTAACGAGCAGTACTTC.

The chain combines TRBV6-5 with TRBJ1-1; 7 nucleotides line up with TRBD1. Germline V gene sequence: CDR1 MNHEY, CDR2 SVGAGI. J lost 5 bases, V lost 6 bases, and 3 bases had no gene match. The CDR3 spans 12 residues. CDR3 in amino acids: CASSRQGTEAFF. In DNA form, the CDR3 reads TGTGCCAGCAGCCGACAGGGAACTGAAGCTTTCTTT.

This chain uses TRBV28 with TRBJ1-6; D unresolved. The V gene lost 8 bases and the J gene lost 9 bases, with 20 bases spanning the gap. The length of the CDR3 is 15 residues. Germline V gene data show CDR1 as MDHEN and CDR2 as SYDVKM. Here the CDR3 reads CASYTGEGWSSPLHF. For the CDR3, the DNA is TGTGCCAGCTATACCGGGGAGGGTTGGAGTTCACCCCTCCACTTT.

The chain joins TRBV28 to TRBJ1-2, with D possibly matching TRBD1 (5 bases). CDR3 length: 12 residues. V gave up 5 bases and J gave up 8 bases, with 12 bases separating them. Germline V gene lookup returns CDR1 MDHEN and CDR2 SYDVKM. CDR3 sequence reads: CASSGGGRGYTF. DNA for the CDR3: TGTGCCAGCAGTGGTGGGGGGAGAGGCTACACCTTC.

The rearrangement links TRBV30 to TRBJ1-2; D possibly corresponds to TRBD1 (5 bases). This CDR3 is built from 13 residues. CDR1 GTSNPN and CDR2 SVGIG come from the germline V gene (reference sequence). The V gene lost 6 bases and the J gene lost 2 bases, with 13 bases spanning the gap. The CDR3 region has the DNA TGTGCCTGTCGGAAGGGGAACAACTATGGCTACACCTTC. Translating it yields CACRKGNNYGYTF. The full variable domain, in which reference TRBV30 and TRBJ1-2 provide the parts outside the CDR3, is SQTIHQWPATLVQPVGSPLSLECTVEGTSNPNLYWYRQAAGRGLQLLFYSVGIGQISSEVPQNLSASRPQDRQFILSSKKLLLSDSGFYLCACRKGNNYGYTFGSGTRLTVV.

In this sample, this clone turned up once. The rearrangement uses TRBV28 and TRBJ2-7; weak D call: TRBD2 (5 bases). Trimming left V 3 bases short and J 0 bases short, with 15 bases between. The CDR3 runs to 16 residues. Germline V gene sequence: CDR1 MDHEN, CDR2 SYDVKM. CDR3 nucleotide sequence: TGTGCCAGCAGTTTTGGAGGACCACGGCCCTCCTACGAGCAGTACTTC. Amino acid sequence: CASSFGGPRPSYEQYF.

This CDR3 reads CASSQDSGGTQYF. The DNA of the CDR3 is TGCGCCAGCAGCCAAGATTCAGGGGGGACCCAGTACTTC. The genes are TRBV4-1 and TRBJ2-5, with 7 bases that match TRBD1. CDR1 is MGHRA, CDR2 YSYEKL, per germline. The CDR3 totals 13 residues. With 0 bases clipped from V and 7 bases from J, the junction kept 2 bases outside the gene matches.

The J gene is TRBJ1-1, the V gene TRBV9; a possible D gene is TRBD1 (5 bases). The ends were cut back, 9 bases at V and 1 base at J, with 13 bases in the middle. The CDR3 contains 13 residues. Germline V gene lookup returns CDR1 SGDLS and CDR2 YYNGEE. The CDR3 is CATSGLENTEAFF. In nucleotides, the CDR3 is TGTGCCACTTCAGGGCTGGAGAACACTGAAGCTTTCTTT.

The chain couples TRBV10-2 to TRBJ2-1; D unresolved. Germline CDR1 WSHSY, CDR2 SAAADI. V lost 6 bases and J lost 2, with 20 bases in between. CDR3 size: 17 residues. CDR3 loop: CASRTGTTPSPYNEQFF. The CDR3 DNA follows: TGCGCCAGCAGAACCGGTACTACACCGAGCCCCTACAATGAGCAGTTCTTC.

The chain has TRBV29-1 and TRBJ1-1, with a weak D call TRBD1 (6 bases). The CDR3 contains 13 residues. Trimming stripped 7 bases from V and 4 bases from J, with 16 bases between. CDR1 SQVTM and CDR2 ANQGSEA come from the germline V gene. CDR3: CSAPAQGITEAFF. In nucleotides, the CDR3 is TGCAGCGCACCCGCCCAGGGGATCACTGAAGCTTTCTTT.

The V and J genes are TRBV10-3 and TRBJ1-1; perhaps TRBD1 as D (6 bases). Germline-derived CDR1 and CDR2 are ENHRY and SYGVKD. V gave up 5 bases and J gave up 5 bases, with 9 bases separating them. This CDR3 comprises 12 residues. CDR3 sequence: CAISQGGTEAFF. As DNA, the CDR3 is TGTGCCATCAGTCAAGGGGGAACTGAAGCTTTCTTT.

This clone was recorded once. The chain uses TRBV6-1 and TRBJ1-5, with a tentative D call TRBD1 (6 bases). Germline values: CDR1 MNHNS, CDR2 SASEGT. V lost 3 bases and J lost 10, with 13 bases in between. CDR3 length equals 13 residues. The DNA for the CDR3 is TGTGCCAGCAGTGACAGGGGAGGGGGACCCCAGCATTTT. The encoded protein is CASSDRGGGPQHF.

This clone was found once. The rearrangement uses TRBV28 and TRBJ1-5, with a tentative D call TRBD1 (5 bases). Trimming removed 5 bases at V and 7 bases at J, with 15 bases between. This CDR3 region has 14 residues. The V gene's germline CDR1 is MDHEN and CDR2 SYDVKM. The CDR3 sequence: CASSVAGFNQPQHF. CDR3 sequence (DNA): TGTGCCAGCAGTGTGGCAGGGTTTAACCAGCCCCAGCATTTT.

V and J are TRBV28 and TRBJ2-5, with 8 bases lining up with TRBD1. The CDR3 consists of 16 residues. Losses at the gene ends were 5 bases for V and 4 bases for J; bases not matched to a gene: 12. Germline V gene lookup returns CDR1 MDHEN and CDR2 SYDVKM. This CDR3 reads CASSLTGTGRLETQYF. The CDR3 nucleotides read TGTGCCAGCAGTCTGACCGGGACAGGAAGACTAGAGACCCAGTACTTC.

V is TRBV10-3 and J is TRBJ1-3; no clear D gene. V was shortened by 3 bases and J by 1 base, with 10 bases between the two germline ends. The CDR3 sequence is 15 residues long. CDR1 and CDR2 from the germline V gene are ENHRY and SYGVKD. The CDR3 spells CAISDPGDSGNTIYF. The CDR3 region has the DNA TGTGCCATCAGTGACCCGGGAGATTCTGGAAACACCATATATTTT.

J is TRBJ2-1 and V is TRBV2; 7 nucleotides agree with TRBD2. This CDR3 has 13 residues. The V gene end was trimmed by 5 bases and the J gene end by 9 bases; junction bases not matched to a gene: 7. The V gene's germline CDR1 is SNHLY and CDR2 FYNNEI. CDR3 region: CASSMRDYLEQFF. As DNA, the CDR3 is TGTGCCAGCAGTATGCGGGACTACCTTGAGCAGTTCTTC.

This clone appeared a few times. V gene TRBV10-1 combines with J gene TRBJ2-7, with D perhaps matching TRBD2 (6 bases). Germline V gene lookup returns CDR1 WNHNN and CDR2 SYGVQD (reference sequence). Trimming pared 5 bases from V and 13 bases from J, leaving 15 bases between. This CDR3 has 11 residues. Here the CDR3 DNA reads TGCGCCAGCAGTTCGGCGACTAGTCTTTACTTC. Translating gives CASSSATSLYF.